The 8 T cell receptor beta chains in this list originate from one sample, sequenced in a study of beta chain features in type 1 diabetes. General study results and limits: In every one of the four CD4+ subsets, TCRB CDR3s were moderately but significantly shorter in Type 1 diabetes patients.

Since all of the isolated RNA was reverse transcribed, expressed TCRB transcripts were what got sequenced. This table comes from immunoSEQ multiplex PCR, and its TCRdb copy is limited to in-frame clones, with some not included. Among about 240,000 clones listed, over 11% were seen once. What these receptors recognize is not known. Material: naive CD4+ T cells from blood. These receptors were collected from a man under 40 with type 1 diabetes.

A few counts support this clone. The chain links TRBV7-2 to TRBJ2-1, with a weak D call TRBD2 (7 bases). Germline-derived CDR1 and CDR2 are SGHTA and FQGNSA. The CDR3 is 15 amino acids. V was shortened by 2 bases and J by 7 bases, with 15 bases between the two germline ends. The CDR3 nucleotides are TGTGCCAGCAGCTTAAGGGGACAAGCGGGGAATGAGCAGTTCTTC. Translated: CASSLRGQAGNEQFF.

The gene calls are TRBV15 and TRBJ2-1, with 8 bases lining up with TRBD1. This CDR3 is built from 16 residues. The V segment lost 2 bases and the J segment 4 bases; nucleotides outside the gene matches: 7. Germline values: CDR1 LNHNV, CDR2 YYDKDF (reference sequence). In DNA, the CDR3 is TGTGCCACCAGCAGAACCGCAGGGGGCTCGTACAATGAGCAGTTCTTC. Translation gives CATSRTAGGSYNEQFF.

The V call is TRBV5-1, the J call TRBJ2-5; tentative D call: TRBD2 (5 bases). The CDR3 runs 16 residues. Germline V gene lookup returns CDR1 SGHRS and CDR2 YFSETQ. V lost 4 bases and J 4 bases, leaving 20 bases between the germline ends. Here the CDR3 reads CASSPTPGSGVETQYF. The CDR3 coding sequence is TGCGCCAGCAGCCCAACCCCGGGGTCCGGAGTAGAGACCCAGTACTTC.

This clone occurred a few times. V gene TRBV14 combines with J gene TRBJ1-1; 7 bases align to TRBD1. The CDR3 runs to 13 residues. With 6 bases clipped from V and 4 bases from J, the junction kept 5 bases outside the gene matches. The germline V gene has CDR1 SGHDN and CDR2 FVKESK. The CDR3 coding sequence is TGTGCCAGCAGTCGACAGGGATTCACTGAAGCTTTCTTT. Amino acids: CASSRQGFTEAFF. The complete variable domain, with remaining parts taken from reference TRBV14 and TRBJ1-1, reads EAGVTQFPSHSVIEKGQTVTLRCDPISGHDNLYWYRRVMGKEIKFLLHFVKESKQDESGMPNNRFLAERTGGTYSTLKVQPAELEDSGVYFCASSRQGFTEAFFGQGTRLTVV.

The CDR3 coding sequence is TGTGCCAGTAGTATCCGGGGTCAGCCCCAGCATTTT. Protein sequence: CASSIRGQPQHF. J is TRBJ1-5 and V is TRBV19, with D unresolved. Trimming left V 3 bases short and J 6 bases short, with 6 bases between. Germline lookup yields CDR1 LNHDA and CDR2 SQIVND (reference sequence). This CDR3 spans 12 amino acids.

The chain links TRBV5-4 to TRBJ2-4; 7 nucleotides align to TRBD1. Germline CDR1 reads SGHNT; CDR2 reads YYREEE (reference sequence). V was clipped by 4 bases and J by 1 base; unmatched bases: 5. The CDR3 consists of 15 residues. CDR3 bases: TGTGCCAGCAGCGAAGGACAGGCCGCCAAAAACATTCAGTACTTC. This translates into CASSEGQAAKNIQYF.

This clone appeared a few times. This chain links TRBV21-1 with TRBJ1-2. TRBV21-1 is reported as a pseudogene. CDR3 length: 11 amino acids. In DNA, the CDR3 is TGTGCCACCTTTTCGGGAGGGCGCTACACCTTC. Translated, it gives CATFSGGRYTF.

There are a few counts of this clone. This chain uses TRBV9 with TRBJ2-5, with 8 bases that match TRBD2. The germline V gene has CDR1 SGDLS and CDR2 YYNGEE. After removal of 0 bases from V and 5 bases from J, the junction contained 6 bases not matched to a gene. This CDR3 comprises 15 residues. CDR3 DNA: TGTGCCAGCAGCGTAGGAGTAGCGGGGCCGGAGACCCAGTACTTC. Translation gives CASSVGVAGPETQYF.